This is a list of T cell receptor beta chains from one sample in a study of shared clonotypes between healthy human individuals. Libraries were prepared by immunoSEQ multiplex PCR; TCRdb keeps only in-frame clonotypes and omits some of them. The sample records 500,000 to 700,000 clones, about 95% being singletons. Sequences were obtained from naive CD8+ T cells sorted from blood. Receptors were obtained from a woman between 25 and 40 years old in good health. CDR3s include the opening cysteine and the closing phenylalanine or tryptophan. The D gene is left open where the match is weak. Not every row has a clone size; where given, it reads once, few, many or a size class.

D: -; V: TRBV6-5; size: -; J: TRBJ1-2; CDR3: CASTPLGPLYGYTF; DNA: TGTGCCAGCACCCCCCTCGGGCCACTCTATGGCTACACCTTC
D: TRBD2; V: TRBV13; size: -; J: TRBJ2-1; CDR3: CASSDRLLAEGGNEQFF; DNA: TGTGCCAGCAGCGACCGCTTACTAGCGGAAGGTGGCAATGAGCAGTTCTTC
D: -; V: TRBV5-4; size: once; J: TRBJ2-1; CDR3: CASSWGSNEQFF; DNA: TGTGCCAGCAGCTGGGGATCCAATGAGCAGTTCTTC
D: -; V: TRBV4-1; size: -; J: TRBJ2-1; CDR3: CASSQDLGNNEQFF; DNA: TGCGCCAGCAGCCAAGATCTAGGGAACAATGAGCAGTTCTTC
D: -; V: TRBV9; size: -; J: TRBJ2-1; CDR3: CASSVGRVNYNEQFF; DNA: TGTGCCAGCAGCGTAGGGCGGGTGAATTACAATGAGCAGTTCTTC
D: TRBD2; V: TRBV5-4; size: -; J: TRBJ2-5; CDR3: CASSPGVAGDLETQYF; DNA: TGTGCCAGCAGTCCCGGGGTAGCGGGAGACTTAGAGACCCAGTACTTC
D: TRBD2; V: TRBV5-1; size: -; J: TRBJ2-7; CDR3: CAVKTSAGEQYF; DNA: TGCGCCGTTAAGACTAGCGCGGGGGAGCAGTACTTC
D: -; V: TRBV7-3; size: -; J: TRBJ2-7; CDR3: CASSLMGADEQYF; DNA: TGTGCCAGCAGCTTAATGGGTGCGGACGAGCAGTACTTC
D: TRBD1; V: TRBV19; size: -; J: TRBJ1-5; CDR3: CASSIDRQGILQPQHF; DNA: TGTGCCAGTAGTATAGACAGACAGGGGATCCTTCAGCCCCAGCATTTT
D: -; V: TRBV28; size: -; J: TRBJ2-1; CDR3: CASSPVGYGNEQFF; DNA: TGTGCCAGCAGTCCGGTGGGTTACGGCAATGAGCAGTTCTTC
D: TRBD2; V: TRBV6-4; size: -; J: TRBJ2-2; CDR3: CANRTSGSFTGELFF; DNA: TGTGCCAATCGGACTAGCGGGAGTTTCACCGGGGAGCTGTTTTTT
D: -; V: TRBV20-1; size: -; J: TRBJ2-1; CDR3: CSARVGNEQFF; DNA: TGCAGTGCTAGAGTTGGGAATGAGCAGTTCTTC
D: TRBD2; V: TRBV14; size: -; J: TRBJ2-5; CDR3: CASSPKRGVSETQYF; DNA: TGTGCCAGCAGCCCGAAGCGGGGGGTGTCAGAGACCCAGTACTTC
D: -; V: TRBV27; size: -; J: TRBJ2-6; CDR3: CASSVAFSGANVLTF; DNA: TGTGCCAGCAGCGTGGCATTCTCTGGGGCCAACGTCCTGACTTTC
D: -; V: TRBV28; size: -; J: TRBJ2-4; CDR3: CASIARGPGNIQYF; DNA: TGTGCCAGCATCGCCCGGGGGCCGGGAAACATTCAGTACTTC
D: -; V: TRBV28; size: -; J: TRBJ1-1; CDR3: CASSWELMNTEAFF; DNA: TGTGCCAGCAGTTGGGAATTAATGAACACTGAAGCTTTCTTT